The 30 T cell receptor beta chains reported below all come from one sample, sequenced in a study of blood T cells in healthy people across ages. Using a J-beta primer mix together with a sample-barcoded 5' primer, a second PCR was run for roughly 7 to 12 cycles. TCRdb reanalysed the 5' RACE reads using MiXCR and keeps one entry per CDR3 protein. Here the sample spans some 1.4 million distinct CDR3 sequences, around two fifths being singletons. The sequenced sample was blood. Every receptor here comes from a woman in her late teens or twenties in good health.

The chain employs TRBV20-1 and TRBJ1-2; 11 nucleotides line up with TRBD1. Trimming at V came to 0 bases and at J to 6 bases, leaving 6 bases not matched to a gene. The CDR3 is made up of 15 amino acids. Per germline, CDR1 DFQATT and CDR2 SNEGSKA (reference sequence). The CDR3 nucleotides read TGCAGTGCTAGAGATCAGGACAGGGGGCAAAATGGCTACACCTTC. It specifies CSARDQDRGQNGYTF.

The rearrangement joins TRBV7-2 to TRBJ2-4; D uncertain. The end of the DNA is better explained by TRBJ2-7, so the J call may be wrong. Germline CDR1 is SGHTA and CDR2 is FQGNSA. CDR3 length equals 15 residues. The CDR3 reads CASSLEGSGTHEQYF. The CDR3 DNA sequence: TGTGCCAGCAGCTTAGAAGGCTCAGGAACCCACGAGCAGTACTTC.

About this clonotype itself: It may be a read error: a sequence one base away is much more abundant. This chain's CDR3 is CSVGWAGVNNQQFF. DNA of the CDR3: TGCAGCGTGGGATGGGCGGGGGTAAACAATCAGCAGTTCTTC. This rearrangement joins TRBV29-1 to TRBJ2-1; 7 nucleotides match TRBD2. Germline V gene data show CDR1 as SQVTM and CDR2 as ANQGSEA. There are 14 residues in the CDR3.

V usage is TRBV5-1 and J usage is TRBJ2-5; D ambiguous. The germline gives CDR1 SGHRS, CDR2 YFSETQ. This CDR3 has 13 amino acids. Trimming removed 3 bases from V and 11 bases from J, with 17 bases in between. Here the CDR3 DNA reads TGCGCCAGCAGCTCGGACGCCCAAAATGAGCAGTACTTC. This encodes CASSSDAQNEQYF. Using reference TRBV5-1 and TRBJ2-5 for the parts outside the CDR3, the full variable domain is KAGVTQTPRYLIKTRGQQVTLSCSPISGHRSVSWYQQTPGQGLQFLFEYFSETQRNKGNFPGRFSGRQFSNSRSEMNVSTLELGDSALYLCASSSDAQNEQYFGPGTRLLVL.

This clonotype appeared a single time. V and J are TRBV7-6 and TRBJ2-7; maybe TRBD2 (7 bases). CDR1 and CDR2 from the germline V gene are SGHVS and FNYEAQ. Between the trimmed V and J ends, which lost 1 base and 7 bases, there was a span of 23 bases. The CDR3 length is 17 residues. Here the CDR3 reads CASSLGGGGASYNEQYF. The CDR3, as DNA: TGTGCCAGCAGCTTAGGAGGGGGAGGGGCCTCCTACAATGAGCAGTACTTC.

A few counts support this clonotype. The V and J genes are TRBV14 and TRBJ2-1; D perhaps matches TRBD2 (6 bases). Near its end, the DNA agrees better with TRBJ2-7, so the J call may be wrong. Germline-derived CDR1 and CDR2 are SGHDN and FVKESK. The CDR3 extends over 13 amino acids. CDR3 coding DNA: TGTGCCAGCAGCCAAACTAGCTACAATGAGCAGTACTTC. It yields the protein CASSQTSYNEQYF.

The gene calls are TRBV29-1 and TRBJ1-2, with D tentatively TRBD1 (5 bases). CDR1 is SQVTM and CDR2 is ANQGSEA in the germline V gene. The germline V and J ends were trimmed by 5 bases and 5 bases, with 18 bases remaining between them. The CDR3 has 14 residues. The CDR3 loop reads CSVPNRGLTYGYTF. The CDR3 DNA follows: TGCAGCGTTCCTAACCGGGGACTTACTTATGGCTACACCTTC.

This clonotype was detected a few times. This chain links TRBV6-2 or TRBV6-3 with TRBJ1-5; no clear D gene. CDR3 length: 16 amino acids. Looked up from germline, CDR1 is MNHEY and CDR2 is SVGEGT. The germline V and J ends were trimmed by 6 bases and 3 bases, with 18 bases remaining between them. CDR3 sequence: CASRGWRIEANQPQHF. CDR3 nucleotide sequence: TGTGCCAGCAGAGGATGGCGGATAGAGGCCAATCAGCCCCAGCATTTT.

There are a few counts of this clonotype. The V call is TRBV11-2, the J call TRBJ2-7; D is undetermined. Trimming took off 2 bases at V and 4 bases at J, with 12 bases between the two ends. This CDR3 contains 14 residues. The germline gives CDR1 SGHAT, CDR2 FQNNGV. The CDR3 spells CASSLSPATYEQYF. In DNA, the CDR3 is TGTGCCAGCAGCTTATCTCCGGCCACATACGAGCAGTACTTC.

The J gene is TRBJ2-1, the V gene TRBV9, with a possible D match to TRBD1 (5 bases). The CDR3 is made up of 12 amino acids. Trimming took off 5 bases at V and 8 bases at J, with 11 bases between the two ends. Germline CDR1 reads SGDLS; CDR2 reads YYNGEE. CDR3 residues: CASSRKGYEQFF. The CDR3 region has the DNA TGTGCCAGCAGTAGGAAGGGGTATGAGCAGTTCTTC.

The rearrangement links TRBV7-3 to TRBJ2-3; D may be TRBD1 (6 bases). V lost 5 bases and J lost 6, with 15 bases in between. The CDR3 extends over 14 amino acids. From germline, CDR1 is SGHTA and CDR2 FQGTGA. The CDR3 nucleotides are TGTGCCAGCAGCCCATACACAGGGTTTGATACGCAGTATTTT. Residues: CASSPYTGFDTQYF.

There are a few counts of this clonotype. The V call is TRBV14, the J call TRBJ2-1, with D maybe TRBD1 (7 bases). This CDR3 has 15 residues. Deletions cut 3 bases from V and 4 bases from J, with 13 bases between. Germline-derived CDR1 and CDR2 are SGHDN and FVKESK. CDR3 nucleotide sequence: TGTGCCAGCAGCCATTACAGGGGACTGTACAATGAGCAGTTCTTC. Protein sequence: CASSHYRGLYNEQFF.

This sequence joins TRBV20-1 and TRBJ2-1; unclear D gene. The CDR3 consists of 12 residues. The V and J ends lost 6 bases and 14 bases respectively, with 20 bases between them. Germline CDR1 reads DFQATT; CDR2 reads SNEGSKA (reference sequence). This CDR3 is CSAQDPAGPKFF. The CDR3 region has the DNA TGCAGTGCCCAGGATCCCGCCGGTCCGAAGTTCTTC.

This clonotype has only a few counts. Here the CDR3 reads CASSLSPSGGNNEQFF. DNA for the CDR3: TGTGCCAGCAGCTTATCCCCTAGCGGGGGTAACAATGAGCAGTTCTTC. The chain combines TRBV7-3 with TRBJ2-1; 10 bases align to TRBD2. This CDR3 is built from 16 residues. Trimming removed 2 bases from V and 5 bases from J; junction bases left unmatched: 6. Germline CDR1 SGHTA, CDR2 FQGTGA.

The rearrangement uses TRBV20-1 and TRBJ2-7; 12 nucleotides match TRBD2. The CDR3 runs 14 residues. Germline V lookup: CDR1 DFQATT, CDR2 SNEGSKA (reference sequence). V was pared by 8 bases and J by 6 bases, with 11 bases of the junction left unmatched. The CDR3: CSSLAGGPYGEQYF. CDR3 bases: TGCAGTTCTCTAGCGGGAGGGCCGTATGGCGAGCAGTACTTC.

The V call is TRBV7-8, the J call TRBJ2-7, with D maybe TRBD2 (7 bases). Germline lookup yields CDR1 SGHVS and CDR2 FQNEAQ. Trimming took off 5 bases at V and 3 bases at J, with 23 bases between the two ends. The CDR3 is 17 residues long. In nucleotides, the CDR3 is TGTGCCAGCAGCCTGAGGGGGGGATCTAGCGCGAACTACGAGCAGTACTTC. This encodes CASSLRGGSSANYEQYF.

The chain combines TRBV20-1 with TRBJ1-1; possible D gene TRBD1, 6 bases. Germline CDR1 reads DFQATT; CDR2 reads SNEGSKA (reference sequence). The CDR3 spans 16 residues. Trimming shortened V by 0 bases and J by 2 bases, and 16 bases separated the two germline ends. This CDR3 is CSARDLLGGPNTEAFF. CDR3 sequence (DNA): TGCAGTGCTAGAGATCTCTTAGGGGGACCTAACACTGAAGCTTTCTTT.

This clonotype was picked up a small number of times. This rearrangement joins TRBV11-1 to TRBJ2-1, with 7 nucleotides matching TRBD2. Germline assignment: CDR1 SGHAT and CDR2 FQDESV (reference sequence). V was clipped by 5 bases and J by 6 bases; unmatched bases: 13. The CDR3 has 16 amino acids. The CDR3 nucleotides read TGTGCCAGCAGCCCAGGATTTGGCGGGAGCCCCAATGAGCAGTTCTTC. Translated, it gives CASSPGFGGSPNEQFF.

The chain combines TRBV4-1 with TRBJ1-4; weak D call: TRBD1 (5 bases). Germline V lookup: CDR1 MGHRA, CDR2 YSYEKL. V lost 0 bases to trimming and J lost 2 bases, with 10 bases between them. CDR3 length: 16 residues. CDR3 nucleotide sequence: TGCGCCAGCAGCCAAGACTTCCAGGGCACTAATGAAAAACTGTTTTTT. Protein: CASSQDFQGTNEKLFF.

The sample holds many counts of this clonotype. This chain links TRBV6-6 with TRBJ1-2; D is unresolved. This CDR3 has 14 residues. Germline-derived CDR1 and CDR2 are MNHNY and SVGAGI (reference sequence). V was shortened by 6 bases and J by 8 bases, with 19 bases between the two germline ends. This chain's CDR3 is CASSPDGSLTGYTF. In DNA, the CDR3 is TGTGCCAGCAGCCCGGACGGGTCCTTAACGGGCTACACCTTC.

This clonotype showed up just a few times. The J gene is TRBJ2-3, the V gene TRBV6-6, with a tentative D call TRBD1 (6 bases). V was shortened by 0 bases and J by 4 bases, with 14 bases between the two germline ends. Germline CDR1 is MNHNY and CDR2 is SVGAGI (reference sequence). The CDR3 runs 16 residues. The CDR3 spells CASSYSGAFTADTQYF. In nucleotides, the CDR3 is TGTGCCAGCAGTTACTCGGGGGCCTTCACCGCAGATACGCAGTATTTT.

This clonotype was counted only a few times. The chain joins TRBV10-3 to TRBJ2-1; D gene unclear. Germline CDR1 and CDR2: ENHRY and SYGVKD. Trimming shortened V by 5 bases and J by 5 bases, and 7 bases separated the two germline ends. The CDR3 spans 12 residues. The CDR3 DNA sequence: TGTGCCATCAGTACACTGAACAATGAGCAGTTCTTC. This sequence encodes CAISTLNNEQFF.

This clonotype came up a few times. The chain is built from TRBV4-1 and TRBJ2-3, with 11 nucleotides matching TRBD2. The CDR3 has 18 residues. The germline V gene encodes CDR1 MGHRA and CDR2 YSYEKL. V lost 3 bases and J lost 4; bases outside the gene matches: 12. CDR3 protein: CASSHPSTSGVFADTQYF. Here the CDR3 DNA reads TGCGCCAGCAGCCACCCTTCGACTAGCGGGGTGTTTGCAGATACGCAGTATTTT.

This clonotype was detected only a few times. V gene TRBV20-1 combines with J gene TRBJ2-1, with 8 bases lining up with TRBD2. The CDR3 is 15 amino acids. Germline trimming cut 5 bases from V and 0 bases from J; bases unmatched to any gene: 6. The germline V gene has CDR1 DFQATT and CDR2 SNEGSKA (reference sequence). CDR3: CSAPGAGASYNEQFF. The CDR3 region has the DNA TGCAGTGCTCCCGGAGCGGGAGCCTCCTACAATGAGCAGTTCTTC.

V is TRBV20-1 and J is TRBJ2-1; no definite D call. Trimming stripped 3 bases from V and 5 bases from J, with 11 bases between. Germline CDR1 DFQATT, CDR2 SNEGSKA (reference sequence). This CDR3 has 13 residues. CDR3 sequence reads: CSARHPGHNEQFF. In nucleotides, the CDR3 is TGCAGTGCTAGGCATCCGGGTCACAATGAGCAGTTCTTC.

Only a few counts were recorded for this clonotype. This sequence joins TRBV10-2 and TRBJ2-1, with D possibly being TRBD2 (6 bases). The CDR3 is 16 residues long. Trimming pared 0 bases from V and 5 bases from J, leaving 14 bases between. From germline, CDR1 is WSHSY and CDR2 SAAADI. CDR3: CASSESGGVANNEQFF. The CDR3 bases are TGCGCCAGCAGTGAGTCAGGCGGGGTCGCGAACAATGAGCAGTTCTTC.

This chain links TRBV10-3 with TRBJ1-1; 8 bases are shared with TRBD1. Germline V gene sequence: CDR1 ENHRY, CDR2 SYGVKD. J was trimmed by 3 bases and V by 7 bases; bases with no gene match: 1. This CDR3 has 12 amino acids. CDR3 region: CAIKQGDTEAFF. The CDR3 bases are TGTGCCATCAAACAGGGGGACACTGAAGCTTTCTTT.

The rearrangement links TRBV2 to TRBJ1-2; D is unclear. CDR1 is SNHLY, CDR2 FYNNEI, per germline. This CDR3 has 13 residues. Trimming removed 3 bases from V and 8 bases from J, with 13 bases in between. The CDR3 is CASSDSPPWGYTF. DNA of the CDR3: TGTGCCAGCAGTGACAGTCCCCCTTGGGGCTACACCTTC.

This chain links TRBV20-1 with TRBJ2-3; maybe TRBD1 (5 bases). The germline V and J ends were trimmed by 2 bases and 1 base, with 13 bases remaining between them. Per germline, CDR1 DFQATT and CDR2 SNEGSKA (reference sequence). The CDR3 totals 15 residues. CDR3 DNA: TGCAGTGCTAGAAAAAACCTAGGGGGCACAGATACGCAGTATTTT. Its protein is CSARKNLGGTDTQYF.

V usage is TRBV30 and J usage is TRBJ1-1, with 8 bases fitting TRBD1. This CDR3 has 14 amino acids. Per the germline V gene, CDR1 is GTSNPN and CDR2 is SVGIG (reference sequence). The V gene end was trimmed by 7 bases and the J gene end by 0 bases; junction bases not matched to a gene: 7. As DNA, the CDR3 is TGTGCCTTCACAGGGGGAGAGATGAACACTGAAGCTTTCTTT. Encoded protein: CAFTGGEMNTEAFF.